These 4 T cell receptor beta chains share one sample of origin, sequenced in a study of shared clonotypes between healthy human individuals. Cells designated naive CD8 were CD45RO-negative and were positively selected for CCR7, with terminally differentiated effector memory CD45RA+ cells excluded. Some clones are missing from TCRdb's copy, which holds only in-frame ones; the method was immunoSEQ multiplex PCR. The sample yields roughly 770,000 clones, 90% to 97% seen once. Sequenced sample: naive CD8+ T cells sorted from blood. Source of these receptors: a man aged 30 to 45 in good health.

The chain couples TRBV10-3 to TRBJ1-2, with 7 bases that match TRBD1. The CDR3 covers 18 residues. Germline CDR1 is ENHRY and CDR2 is SYGVKD. J gave up 5 bases and V 3 bases, and 18 bases lay outside the gene matches. The CDR3 DNA sequence: TGTGCCATCAGTGATCTCTGGGGCAGGGGGGACCCCGGATATGGCTACACCTTC. The encoded protein is CAISDLWGRGDPGYGYTF.

The chain has TRBV7-3 and TRBJ2-1, with no clear D. Germline loops: CDR1 SGHTA, CDR2 FQGTGA. The CDR3 runs 14 residues. V was pared by 4 bases and J by 4 bases, with 11 bases between. CDR3 protein: CASSSTPAYNEQFF. The DNA for the CDR3 is TGTGCCAGCAGCTCTACTCCCGCTTACAATGAGCAGTTCTTC.

This chain links TRBV28 with TRBJ2-3; D not resolved. Germline V lookup: CDR1 MDHEN, CDR2 SYDVKM. The ends were cut back, 6 bases at V and 0 bases at J, with 22 bases in the middle. The CDR3 loop spans 18 amino acids. CDR3 nucleotides: TGTGCCAGCAGCCACGACCTGCGGAGCGCCCTCAGCACAGATACGCAGTATTTT. Residues: CASSHDLRSALSTDTQYF.

The genes are TRBV19 and TRBJ2-2; 9 bases align to TRBD2. The CDR3 loop spans 17 amino acids. The germline V gene encodes CDR1 LNHDA and CDR2 SQIVND (reference sequence). The V and J ends lost 2 bases and 1 base, in that order; junction bases with no gene match: 5. The DNA of the CDR3 is TGTGCCAGTAGTATATACTCAGCGGGAGGGAACACCGGGGAGCTGTTTTTT. Translated, it gives CASSIYSAGGNTGELFF.